This TCR beta chain is from a study of blood T cell repertoires in COVID-19. In the study overall: The study drew acute and convalescent COVID-19 samples from the United States, Italy and Spain. PBMCs, B-cell-depleted T cells, or T cells provided the cDNA or gDNA that made up the material.

Original processing methods: Reference gene primer amplification yielded estimated nucleated cell counts. Sequencing was performed with immunoSEQ multiplex PCR; in TCRdb, only in-frame clones are kept and a portion is missing. The DNA gave D and trimming, while V, J and clone size come from that table. The table records approximately 240,000 clones, roughly 84% of them present only once. This CDR3 has 14 residues. V was clipped by 4 bases and J by 6 bases, with 17 bases between them. The germline V gene has CDR1 SGHRS and CDR2 YFSETQ. This clone was seen only once. The chain joins TRBV5-1 to TRBJ2-7; D might be TRBD2 (6 bases). The sequenced material came from peripheral blood. This receptor was identified in a man over 45 who had recovered from COVID-19. The CDR3 spells CASSQTSSGLEQYF. The CDR3 DNA sequence: TGCGCCAGCAGCCAGACTAGTTCCGGCCTCGAGCAGTACTTC.